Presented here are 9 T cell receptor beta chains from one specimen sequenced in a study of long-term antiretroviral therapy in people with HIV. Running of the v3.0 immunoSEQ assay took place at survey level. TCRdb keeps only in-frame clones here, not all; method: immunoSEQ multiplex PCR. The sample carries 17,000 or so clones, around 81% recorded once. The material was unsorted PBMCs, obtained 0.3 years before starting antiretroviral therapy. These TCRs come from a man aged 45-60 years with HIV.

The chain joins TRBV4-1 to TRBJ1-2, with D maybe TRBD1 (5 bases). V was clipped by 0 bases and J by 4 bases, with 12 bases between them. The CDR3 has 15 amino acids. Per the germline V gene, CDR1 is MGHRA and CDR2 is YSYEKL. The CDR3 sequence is CASSQDPQAFYGYTF. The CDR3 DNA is TGCGCCAGCAGCCAAGACCCACAGGCTTTCTATGGCTACACCTTC.

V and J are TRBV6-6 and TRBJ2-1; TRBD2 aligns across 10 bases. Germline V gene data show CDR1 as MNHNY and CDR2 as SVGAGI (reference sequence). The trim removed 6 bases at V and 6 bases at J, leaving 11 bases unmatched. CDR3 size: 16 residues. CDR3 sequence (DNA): TGTGCCAGCAGCCCCCCCGGGACTAGCGCAGGCAATGAGCAGTTCTTC. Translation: CASSPPGTSAGNEQFF.

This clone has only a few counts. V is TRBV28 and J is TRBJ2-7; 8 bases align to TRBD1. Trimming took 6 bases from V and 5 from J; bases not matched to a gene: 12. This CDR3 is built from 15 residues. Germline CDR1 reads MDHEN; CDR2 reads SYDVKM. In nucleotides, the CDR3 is TGTGCCAGCAGGTTGTTAACAGGGGGTAAAGACGAGCAGTACTTC. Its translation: CASRLLTGGKDEQYF.

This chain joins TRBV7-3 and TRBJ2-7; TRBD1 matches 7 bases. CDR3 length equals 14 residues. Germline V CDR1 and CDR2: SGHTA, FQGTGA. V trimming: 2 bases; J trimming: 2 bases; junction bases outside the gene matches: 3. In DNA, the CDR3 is TGTGCCAGCAGCTTAGACGGGACAGCCTACGAGCAGTACTTC. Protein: CASSLDGTAYEQYF.

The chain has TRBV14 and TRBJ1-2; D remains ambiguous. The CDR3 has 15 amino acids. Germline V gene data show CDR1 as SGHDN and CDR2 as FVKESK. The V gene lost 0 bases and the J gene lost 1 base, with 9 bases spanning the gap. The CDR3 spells CASSQDRALNYGYTF. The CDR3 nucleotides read TGTGCCAGCAGCCAAGACCGGGCACTTAACTATGGCTACACCTTC.

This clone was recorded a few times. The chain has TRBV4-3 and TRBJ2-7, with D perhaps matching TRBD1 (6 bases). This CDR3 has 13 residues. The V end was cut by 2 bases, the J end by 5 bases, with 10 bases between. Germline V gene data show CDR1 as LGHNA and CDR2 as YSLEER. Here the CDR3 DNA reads TGCGCCAGCAGCCAACTGTCAGGGGACGAGCAGTACTTC. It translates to CASSQLSGDEQYF.

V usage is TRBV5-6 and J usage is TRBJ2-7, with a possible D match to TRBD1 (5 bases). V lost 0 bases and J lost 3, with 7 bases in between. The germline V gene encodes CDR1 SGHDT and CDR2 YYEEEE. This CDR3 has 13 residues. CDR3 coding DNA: TGTGCCAGCAGCTTGGCAGGGTACTACGAGCAGTACTTC. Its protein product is CASSLAGYYEQYF.

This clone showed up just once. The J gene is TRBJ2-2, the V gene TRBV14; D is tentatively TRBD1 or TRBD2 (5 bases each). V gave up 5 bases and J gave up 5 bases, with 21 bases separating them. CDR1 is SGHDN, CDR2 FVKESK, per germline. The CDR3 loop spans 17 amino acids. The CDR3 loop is CASSAIRGRQWTGELFF. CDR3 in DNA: TGTGCCAGCAGCGCCATCCGAGGGAGACAGTGGACCGGGGAGCTGTTTTTT.

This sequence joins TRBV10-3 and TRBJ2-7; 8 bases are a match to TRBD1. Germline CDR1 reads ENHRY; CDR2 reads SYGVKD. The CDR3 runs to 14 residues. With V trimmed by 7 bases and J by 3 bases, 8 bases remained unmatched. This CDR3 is CAITPGQASYEQYF. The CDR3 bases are TGTGCCATCACTCCGGGACAGGCTAGCTACGAGCAGTACTTC.